This T cell receptor beta chain emerged from a study of cytotoxic CD8 clonotypes in ibrutinib-treated CLL (dated by TCRdb to about 2021). In terms of the full investigation: The cohort was composed of 11 relapsed/refractory and about 16 treatment-naive patients; IGHV unmutated status was identified in some 17 patients. Cryopreserved peripheral blood mononuclear cells were obtained prior to treatment, at the time of response, and at either disease progression or sustained remission. Patients were still on ibrutinib when every remission and progressive disease sample was collected. Response samples were obtained after a median of 12 months of treatment, with a range of roughly 6 to 40 months. Longitudinal samples were obtainable from about 30% of the 86 participants in the trial. An average of around 260,000 productive templates and 80,000 to 95,000 productive rearrangements was obtained per sample. Responses were partial in roughly 25 patients and complete in 2; after median around 65 months follow-up, some 14 stayed in remission and roughly twelve progressed.

Including cysteine and phenylalanine, the CDR3 has 17 amino acids. The only DNA kept is the CDR3, 51 bases in frame from the first base. CDR1 and CDR2 (SGHRS, YFSETQ) derive from the germline V gene. Trimming leaves V shorter by 1 base and J shorter by 1 base, with the junction holding 7 bases beyond the gene matches. Results and caveats for the whole study, not just this receptor: At ibrutinib response clonality went up, during sustained remission it held steady, and at progression it dropped back toward baseline. Public clonotypes were rare and either contracted or stayed stable during treatment, and the rise in clonality at ibrutinib response reflected the expansion of private clonotypes. Baseline clonality was found to be higher than that of age-matched healthy donors and was strongly correlated with circulating CD8+ T-cell counts. Sampling times were not matched between patients in sustained remission and patients whose disease was progressing, and lymph node repertoires were not examined.

Each clonotype received, on average, around 10x coverage in deep resolution sequencing performed on a MiSeq, where the target depth lay between 1 in 1 million and 1 in 200,000 T cells. TCR beta libraries were generated with the immunoSEQ hsTCRB Kit. In the source study's methods: The data were analyzed with ImmunoSEQ Analyzer and ImmunoSEQ Data Assistant, and V, D and J gene assignments followed IMGT definitions. Clonality was computed as one minus normalized Shannon entropy of productive rearrangement frequencies, ranging from 0 to 1. Only overrepresented clonotypes making up at least 0.05% of each patient's repertoire were included in the public clonotype analysis. Repertoires from about a dozen age-matched healthy donors in immuneACCESS were used as clonality controls. TCRdb took over this immuneACCESS table, retaining in-frame rearrangements with V and J assigned. Such tables are incomplete; in checked studies, under half of the missing clones stem from an unresolved V gene, and the remainder is unexplained. That table furnishes V, J and clone size, whereas the DNA furnished D and trimming. A total of some 30,000 clones appear in this sample, about 80% of them only once. The ten largest clones capture 51% of the sample.

For TCR beta library preparation, 1.5 to 2 micrograms of genomic DNA was extracted from cryopreserved PBMCs. Longitudinal blood samples from CLL patients on ibrutinib monotherapy were analyzed using high-throughput TCR beta sequencing. Patients were enrolled in a phase 2 open-label single-center ibrutinib monotherapy trial. This clone was found once. Its antigen remains unidentified. No base quality information exists; no much larger clone differs at one position. The chain is made from TRBV5-1 and TRBJ1-1, and 10 junction bases match TRBD1. The sample consisted of PBMCs, taken after 36 months of ibrutinib treatment. This clonotype originated in a human donor with chronic lymphocytic leukemia. The CDR3 loop reads CASSLYPGQGTNTEAFF. The bases are TGCGCCAGCAGCTTGTACCCGGGACAGGGGACGAACACTGAAGCTTTCTTT.